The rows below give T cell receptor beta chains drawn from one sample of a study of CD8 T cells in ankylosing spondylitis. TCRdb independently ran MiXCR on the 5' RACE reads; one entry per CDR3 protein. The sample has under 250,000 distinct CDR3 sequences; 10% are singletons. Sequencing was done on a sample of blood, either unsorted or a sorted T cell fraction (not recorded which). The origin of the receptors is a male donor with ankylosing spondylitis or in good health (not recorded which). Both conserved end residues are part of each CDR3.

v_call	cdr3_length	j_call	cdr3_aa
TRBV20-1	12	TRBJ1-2	CSARDIGGGYTF
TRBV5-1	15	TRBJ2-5	CASSGRAGSGETQYF
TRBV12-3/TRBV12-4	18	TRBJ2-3	CASSLAQVGQGPVGAQYF
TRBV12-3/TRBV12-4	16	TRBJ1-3	CASRWDSDLSGNTIYF
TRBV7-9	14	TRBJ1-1	CASSLTSPPNEAFF
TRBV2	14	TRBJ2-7	CASRPGQAAGEQYF
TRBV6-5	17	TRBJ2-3	CASSYSFTSGSTDTQYF
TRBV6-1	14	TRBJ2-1	CASSASGVYNEQFF
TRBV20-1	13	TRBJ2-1	CSAEDEDRNEQFF
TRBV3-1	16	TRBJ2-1	CASSQQLAGTGNEQFF
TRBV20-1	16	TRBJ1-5	CSARATGGTINQPQHF
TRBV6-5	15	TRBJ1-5	CASSSARTGNQPQHF
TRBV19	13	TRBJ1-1	CASNKGANTEAFF
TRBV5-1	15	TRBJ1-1	CASSSRRPLGTEAFF
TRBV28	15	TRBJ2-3	CASSYRAVDTDTQYF
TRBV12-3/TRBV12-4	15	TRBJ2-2	CASSLLRVDTGELFF
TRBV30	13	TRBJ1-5	CAWSAGSEQPQHF
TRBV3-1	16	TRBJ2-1	CASSQEGARGNNEQFF
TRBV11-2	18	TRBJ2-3	CASSQGLTSGGSSDTQYF
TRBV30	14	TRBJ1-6	CAWSVRQGGSPLHF
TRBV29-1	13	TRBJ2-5	CSVHDRGWETQYF
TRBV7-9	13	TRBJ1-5	CASSLDSDQPQHF
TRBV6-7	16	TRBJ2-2	CASSYSTGGDTGELFF
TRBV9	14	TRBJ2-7	CASSVSTGTYEQYF
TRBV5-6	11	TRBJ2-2	CASRKTGELFF
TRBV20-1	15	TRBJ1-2	CSARDPQLANYGYTF